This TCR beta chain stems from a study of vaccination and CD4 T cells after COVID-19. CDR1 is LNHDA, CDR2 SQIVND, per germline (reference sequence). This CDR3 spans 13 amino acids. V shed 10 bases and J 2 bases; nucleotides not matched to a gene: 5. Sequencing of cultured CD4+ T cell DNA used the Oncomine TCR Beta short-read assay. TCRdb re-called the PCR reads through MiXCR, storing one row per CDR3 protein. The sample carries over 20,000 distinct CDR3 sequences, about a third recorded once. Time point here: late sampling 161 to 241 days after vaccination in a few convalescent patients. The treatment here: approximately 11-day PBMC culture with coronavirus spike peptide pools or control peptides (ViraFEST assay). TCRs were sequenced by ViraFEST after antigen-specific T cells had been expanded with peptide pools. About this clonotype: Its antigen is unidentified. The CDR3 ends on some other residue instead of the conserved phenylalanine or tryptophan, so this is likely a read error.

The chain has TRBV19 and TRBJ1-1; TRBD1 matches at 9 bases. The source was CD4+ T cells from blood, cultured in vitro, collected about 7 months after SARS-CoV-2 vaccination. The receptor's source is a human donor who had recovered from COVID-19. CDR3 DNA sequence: TGTGCCACCGAGGGACAGGGAAACACTGAAGCTTTCCTT. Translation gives CATEGQGNTEAFL.